This is a list of T cell receptor beta chains from one sample in a study of blood T cell repertoires in COVID-19. Generated by immunoSEQ multiplex PCR, the TCRdb table keeps only in-frame clones and is missing some. The top ten clones hold 7.5% to 8.5% of a sample with about 140,000 clones, about 86% of them seen once. Sequenced input: peripheral blood. The receptors originated from a human donor in a cohort sampled during active COVID-19. CDR3s include the opening cysteine and the closing phenylalanine or tryptophan. The order of the fields is V gene, clone size, D gene, J gene, CDR3 DNA, CDR3 protein. D genes are given only for firm matches. Clone size is not always given. Where it is, it says once, few, many or a class for expanded clones.

V: TRBV11-3; size: .; D: .; J: TRBJ2-3; DNA: TGTGCCAGCAGCTCCGACGGGTCGGTCACAGATACGCAGTATTTT; CDR3: CASSSDGSVTDTQYF
V: TRBV5-1; size: .; D: .; J: TRBJ1-2; DNA: TGCGCCAGCAGCTTGTTAGGGAGTATCGGCTACACCTTC; CDR3: CASSLLGSIGYTF
V: TRBV4-1; size: .; D: TRBD1; J: TRBJ1-1; DNA: TGCGCCAGCAGCCAACATCGGACAGGGAGAGTGAACACTGAAGCTTTCTTT; CDR3: CASSQHRTGRVNTEAFF
V: TRBV27; size: few; D: .; J: TRBJ2-7; DNA: TGTGCCAGCAGTTCCTCGGACAGATACGAGCAGTACTTC; CDR3: CASSSSDRYEQYF
V: TRBV7-9; size: once; D: .; J: TRBJ2-7; DNA: TGTGCCAGCAGCTCGCCAGGGGCGGCAGGTGAGCAGTACTTC; CDR3: CASSSPGAAGEQYF
V: TRBV4-1; size: .; D: TRBD2; J: TRBJ2-2; DNA: TGCGCCAGCAGCCAAGATAGACTAGCGGGGAGCAGGACCGGGGAGCTGTTTTTT; CDR3: CASSQDRLAGSRTGELFF
V: TRBV24-1; size: once; D: .; J: TRBJ2-2; DNA: TGTGCCACCAGTGGCCACGCGGACAGCATAGAAAACACCGGGGAGCTGTTTTTT; CDR3: CATSGHADSIENTGELFF
V: TRBV5-4; size: .; D: TRBD1; J: TRBJ2-7; DNA: TGTGCCAGCAGCTTGGCTACAGGGGCCGCCTACGAGCAGTACTTC; CDR3: CASSLATGAAYEQYF
V: TRBV2; size: .; D: .; J: TRBJ2-1; DNA: TGTGCCAGCAGTGACAGGGTCGGCAATGAGCAGTTCTTC; CDR3: CASSDRVGNEQFF
V: TRBV5-4; size: .; D: TRBD2; J: TRBJ2-3; DNA: TGTGCCAGCAGCCCCGGGGGGGCGTACGGTACAGATACGCAGTATTTT; CDR3: CASSPGGAYGTDTQYF
V: TRBV3-1/TRBV3-2; size: .; D: .; J: TRBJ1-2; DNA: TGTGCCAGCAGCCAACCGCTGGGGGGGGGCGCGTCCGGCGGCTACACCTTC; CDR3: CASSQPLGGGASGGYTF
V: TRBV2; size: .; D: TRBD1; J: TRBJ2-7; DNA: TGTGCCAGCAGTGACAGGGGGACCTACGAGCAGTACTTC; CDR3: CASSDRGTYEQYF
V: TRBV7-3; size: .; D: TRBD1; J: TRBJ2-5; DNA: TGTGCCAGCAGCCCAAGTGCGACAGGGGGTCAAGAGACCCAGTACTTC; CDR3: CASSPSATGGQETQYF
V: TRBV13; size: .; D: TRBD2; J: TRBJ2-1; DNA: TGTGCCAGCAGCTTCCTCAGCGGGGGGGCCGGATTGAATGAGCAGTTCTTC; CDR3: CASSFLSGGAGLNEQFF
V: TRBV9; size: .; D: TRBD1; J: TRBJ1-1; DNA: TGTGCCAGCAGCCCCAGCTCACCCGGGACAGGAGGATACACTGAAGCTTTCTTT; CDR3: CASSPSSPGTGGYTEAFF
V: TRBV3-1/TRBV3-2; size: .; D: .; J: TRBJ2-3; DNA: TGTGCCAGCAGCCAAGCCAGGGATACGCAGTATTTT; CDR3: CASSQARDTQYF
V: TRBV28; size: .; D: .; J: TRBJ1-3; DNA: TGTGCCAGCAGTTTAACCCTATTTAGATTGAGCACCATATATTTT; CDR3: CASSLTLFRLSTIYF
V: TRBV14; size: .; D: .; J: TRBJ1-5; DNA: TGTGCCAGCAGCCAAGAAGGGGGTAGCAATCAGCCCCAGCATTTT; CDR3: CASSQEGGSNQPQHF
V: TRBV5-1; size: .; D: .; J: TRBJ2-4; DNA: TGCGCCAGCAGCTTGGGTACGTTTAGAGGCAAAAACATTCAGTACTTC; CDR3: CASSLGTFRGKNIQYF
V: TRBV7-9; size: .; D: .; J: TRBJ2-7; DNA: TGTGCCAGCAGCTTAGTATACGAGCAGTACTTC; CDR3: CASSLVYEQYF
V: TRBV7-9; size: .; D: .; J: TRBJ2-1; DNA: TGTGCCAGCAGCTTAGTCGGCAATGAGCAGTTCTTC; CDR3: CASSLVGNEQFF
V: TRBV29-1; size: .; D: TRBD1; J: TRBJ2-7; DNA: TGCAGCGTCGAACAGGGGTCCCCCCCCTACGAGCAGTACTTC; CDR3: CSVEQGSPPYEQYF
V: TRBV27; size: .; D: .; J: TRBJ1-5; DNA: TGTGCCAGCAGTTGGACAGCCCATCTTAGCAATCAGCCCCAGCATTTT; CDR3: CASSWTAHLSNQPQHF
V: TRBV2; size: .; D: .; J: TRBJ1-1; DNA: TGTGCCAGCAGTGAACAGGGGAAGGGCACTGAAGCTTTCTTT; CDR3: CASSEQGKGTEAFF
V: TRBV15; size: few; D: TRBD1; J: TRBJ1-5; DNA: TGTGCCACCAGCAAGGACAGGGGGGATCAGCCCCAGCATTTT; CDR3: CATSKDRGDQPQHF
V: TRBV6-5; size: .; D: TRBD1; J: TRBJ2-2; DNA: TGTGCCAGCATGGGACAGGGGGACGCCGGGGAGCTGTTTTTT; CDR3: CASMGQGDAGELFF
V: TRBV19; size: .; D: TRBD1; J: TRBJ2-7; DNA: TGTGCCAGTAGTATAGGAGGACAGGGGGCATCCTACGAGCAGTACTTC; CDR3: CASSIGGQGASYEQYF
V: TRBV5-1; size: .; D: .; J: TRBJ1-1; DNA: TGCGCCAGCAGTACAGGGAGGAACACTGAAGCTTTCTTT; CDR3: CASSTGRNTEAFF
V: TRBV2; size: once; D: TRBD2; J: TRBJ2-4; DNA: TGTGCCAGCGGACTAGCGGGGAAAAACATTCAGTACTTC; CDR3: CASGLAGKNIQYF
V: TRBV6-5; size: .; D: TRBD1; J: TRBJ1-3; DNA: TGTGCCAGCAGTTCCGGGACAGTGGTGGACACCATATATTTT; CDR3: CASSSGTVVDTIYF
V: TRBV5-5; size: .; D: .; J: TRBJ1-2; DNA: TGTGCCACCTCTCAGGGGAACTATGGCTACACCTTC; CDR3: CATSQGNYGYTF
V: TRBV9; size: .; D: TRBD1; J: TRBJ1-4; DNA: TGTGCCAGCAGCGTTGGACAGGGAAGGAATGAAAAACTGTTTTTT; CDR3: CASSVGQGRNEKLFF
V: TRBV24-1; size: .; D: TRBD1; J: TRBJ2-3; DNA: TGTGCCACCAGTGAGGCCGGGACAGGGCCCTACACAGATACGCAGTATTTT; CDR3: CATSEAGTGPYTDTQYF
V: TRBV19; size: .; D: .; J: TRBJ2-1; DNA: TGTGCCAGTACCGTCGGCAGGGTCCAAAACGGTGAGCAGTTCTTC; CDR3: CASTVGRVQNGEQFF
V: TRBV5-4; size: once; D: .; J: TRBJ2-1; DNA: TGTGCCAGCAGCTTGGGGCAGGGGGGTTACAATGAGCAGTTCTTC; CDR3: CASSLGQGGYNEQFF
V: TRBV4-1; size: .; D: .; J: TRBJ1-5; DNA: TGCGCCAGCAGCCAAGAAGGCGACAGTAGCAATCAGCCCCAGCATTTT; CDR3: CASSQEGDSSNQPQHF
V: TRBV3-1/TRBV3-2; size: .; D: .; J: TRBJ2-2; DNA: TGTGCCAGCAGCCGTCTTGACACCGGGGAGCTGTTTTTT; CDR3: CASSRLDTGELFF
V: TRBV6-5; size: .; D: TRBD1; J: TRBJ2-3; DNA: TGTGCCAGCAGTAGGGACAGGGTGATTGGTACGCAGTATTTT; CDR3: CASSRDRVIGTQYF
V: TRBV18; size: .; D: TRBD1; J: TRBJ2-7; DNA: TGTGCCAGCTCACCCGGGACAGTAAACTACGAGCAGTACTTC; CDR3: CASSPGTVNYEQYF
V: TRBV5-4; size: .; D: .; J: TRBJ2-7; DNA: TGTGCCAGCAGCTTGGTGCCTAGCGACTACGAGCAGTACTTC; CDR3: CASSLVPSDYEQYF
V: TRBV3-1/TRBV3-2; size: few; D: .; J: TRBJ2-7; DNA: TGTGCCAGCAGCCTCCTAGGCGGCAGCTCCTACGAGCAGTACTTC; CDR3: CASSLLGGSSYEQYF
V: TRBV14; size: .; D: TRBD2; J: TRBJ2-1; DNA: TGTGCCAGCAGCCAAGTCCTAGCGGGGGGGCCGGAGTTCTTC; CDR3: CASSQVLAGGPEFF
V: TRBV5-1; size: .; D: TRBD1; J: TRBJ1-1; DNA: TGCGCCAGCAGCAAGCCAGGGGGTTCCACTGAAGCTTTCTTT; CDR3: CASSKPGGSTEAFF